A selection of T cell receptor beta chains follows, all from one sample in a study of T cell responses to AZD1222 COVID-19 vaccine. Assay used: immunoSEQ multiplex PCR; TCRdb lists only in-frame clones, some missing. This sample carries about 100,000 clones, under 95% of them seen once, and the ten largest clones take 20% to 25%. The sample here was peripheral blood, taken on day 0 of AZD1222 vaccination. These receptors all stem from an adult in good health. Both conserved end residues are part of each CDR3. Fields, in order: clone size, V gene, J gene, D gene, CDR3 DNA, CDR3 protein. A D gene is named only where the DNA matches it firmly. Clone sizes are given selectively: once, few, many, or a class where the clone is expanded.

NA	TRBV5-4	TRBJ1-6	NA	TGTGCCAGCAGCTTGACAGGGTTAGAATCACCCCTCCACTTT	CASSLTGLESPLHF
NA	TRBV7-6	TRBJ2-3	TRBD2	TGTGCCACGGGGACTAGCGGGGGCCCGTTAGATACGCAGTATTTT	CATGTSGGPLDTQYF
NA	TRBV30	TRBJ1-5	NA	TGTGCCTGGAGTACGGGGAACAATCAGCCCCAGCATTTT	CAWSTGNNQPQHF
NA	TRBV2	TRBJ1-4	NA	TGTGCCAGCAGTGATTCGTTGGTGGAAAAACTGTTTTTT	CASSDSLVEKLFF
NA	TRBV14	TRBJ1-2	TRBD1	TGTGCCAGCAGCCAAGATTGGGGGACAGGGGGCGAATACTATGGCTACACCTTC	CASSQDWGTGGEYYGYTF
NA	TRBV5-4	TRBJ1-2	TRBD1	TGTGCCAGCAGCTTGGCCGGGACAGACGATGGCTACACCTTC	CASSLAGTDDGYTF
NA	TRBV5-5	TRBJ2-1	TRBD2	TGTGCCAGCAGCTTGGTCTTAGGACTAGCGGACCTTAGCTCCTACAATGAGCAGTTCTTC	CASSLVLGLADLSSYNEQFF
NA	TRBV6-5	TRBJ2-2	NA	TGTGCCAGCAGCTCGGACGTTAACACCGGGGAGCTGTTTTTT	CASSSDVNTGELFF
NA	TRBV13	TRBJ1-1	NA	TGTGCCAGCAGCTTACCCACGGGGGGCACTGAAGCTTTCTTT	CASSLPTGGTEAFF
NA	TRBV5-6	TRBJ2-1	NA	TGTGCCAGCAGCTTTACAGGGGCGGGGAATGAGCAGTTCTTC	CASSFTGAGNEQFF
NA	TRBV19	TRBJ1-1	NA	TGTGCCAGTAGTAACGACCGGAAGAACACTGAAGCTTTCTTT	CASSNDRKNTEAFF
NA	TRBV5-6	TRBJ2-7	NA	TGTGCCAGCAGCTTGAGGTTGGACGAGCAGTACTTC	CASSLRLDEQYF
NA	TRBV7-9	TRBJ2-7	TRBD1	TGTGCCAGCAGCTCCCGGGACAGGGCATCCTACGAGCAGTACTTC	CASSSRDRASYEQYF
NA	TRBV11-2	TRBJ2-3	TRBD2	TGTGCCAGCACCTTAAATGCCGGGACTAGCGGGCTTAGCACAGATACGCAGTATTTT	CASTLNAGTSGLSTDTQYF
NA	TRBV29-1	TRBJ2-5	NA	TGCAGCGTTGAAGGCTGGGCAAACCAAGAGACCCAGTACTTC	CSVEGWANQETQYF
NA	TRBV19	TRBJ1-3	NA	TGTGCCAGTCGACGACAGTCCTCTGGAAACACCATATATTTT	CASRRQSSGNTIYF
NA	TRBV3-1/TRBV3-2	TRBJ1-5	NA	TGTGCCAGCAGCCAGGGCCCCCCAAGAGGGCAGCCCCAGCATTTT	CASSQGPPRGQPQHF
few	TRBV10-3	TRBJ2-3	TRBD2	TGTGCCATCAGCGGAGCTCCGGGACTAGCGAACACAGATACGCAGTATTTT	CAISGAPGLANTDTQYF
NA	TRBV5-5	TRBJ1-2	NA	TGTGCCAGCAGCTTGGCGGGTTCCGGGAGGGGCTACACCTTC	CASSLAGSGRGYTF
NA	TRBV9	TRBJ2-3	NA	TGTGCCAGCAGCGGTCAGGCGGGCACAGATACGCAGTATTTT	CASSGQAGTDTQYF
NA	TRBV18	TRBJ1-1	TRBD1	TGTGCCAGCTCGCCGGGACAGGGGGGCACTGAAGCTTTCTTT	CASSPGQGGTEAFF
NA	TRBV10-2	TRBJ1-1	NA	TGCGCCAGCAGTGTTACAGGGTGGAACACTGAAGCTTTCTTT	CASSVTGWNTEAFF
NA	TRBV4-2	TRBJ1-5	TRBD1	TGTGCCAGCAGCCAAGAAAACGACAGGGCTTATCAGCCCCAGCATTTT	CASSQENDRAYQPQHF
NA	TRBV6-2/TRBV6-3	TRBJ2-7	TRBD1	TGTGCCAGCAGTTATACCCATGGGACTGGACAGGGGAGCTCCTACGAGCAGTACTTC	CASSYTHGTGQGSSYEQYF
NA	TRBV29-1	TRBJ1-4	NA	TGCAGCGTTGTGGGGGGTAGGGATGAAAAACTGTTTTTT	CSVVGGRDEKLFF
NA	TRBV10-1	TRBJ1-6	NA	TGCGCCAGCAGCCCCCGGGCCCCGATTTCACCCCTCCACTTT	CASSPRAPISPLHF
NA	TRBV5-1	TRBJ2-7	NA	TGCGCCAGCAGCTTGGGACAGCGAGTGGAGCAGTACTTC	CASSLGQRVEQYF
NA	TRBV6-6	TRBJ1-6	TRBD1	TGTGCCAGCAGGGGGGGGGACAGCTCCTATAATTCACCCCTCCACTTT	CASRGGDSSYNSPLHF
NA	TRBV10-1	TRBJ1-6	NA	TGCGCCAGCAGTGAAGACAAGGGCAGCGAGTATAATTCACCCCTCCACTTT	CASSEDKGSEYNSPLHF
NA	TRBV14	TRBJ1-6	NA	TGTGCCAGCAGCCACCCTCTTCCTTATTCACCCCTCCACTTT	CASSHPLPYSPLHF
NA	TRBV6-5	TRBJ1-4	NA	TGTGCCAGCGTAGGACTGTACGAAAAACTGTTTTTT	CASVGLYEKLFF
NA	TRBV7-8	TRBJ1-2	TRBD1	TGTGCCAGCAGCTACCAACAGGGGGCAGGATATGGCTACACCTTC	CASSYQQGAGYGYTF
few	TRBV15	TRBJ1-2	NA	TGTGCCACCAGCAGAGTGGGCGGTGGCTACACCTTC	CATSRVGGGYTF
NA	TRBV18	TRBJ2-7	TRBD2	TGTGCCAGCTCACCACGTCTAGCGGGGGATGAGCAGTACTTC	CASSPRLAGDEQYF
NA	TRBV10-3	TRBJ1-4	NA	TGTGCCACCACAAACGGGAATAAGGATGAAAAACTGTTTTTT	CATTNGNKDEKLFF
NA	TRBV7-9	TRBJ1-2	NA	TGTGCCAGCAGCTTTGGGCAGCTTGGCTACACCTTC	CASSFGQLGYTF
NA	TRBV24-1	TRBJ2-3	NA	TGTGCCACCAGTGATCCGAAACAGGGGAGGGATACGCAGTATTTT	CATSDPKQGRDTQYF
NA	TRBV5-1	TRBJ1-1	NA	TGCGCCAGCAGCTTGGAGGCAGTCACTGAAGCTTTCTTT	CASSLEAVTEAFF
NA	TRBV4-2	TRBJ2-3	TRBD2	TGTGCCAGCAGCTCAACACTCAGCGGGGGCTCCGCCGATACGCAGTATTTT	CASSSTLSGGSADTQYF
once	TRBV10-2	TRBJ2-7	TRBD2	TGCGCCAGCAGTGTATTGTTGGGGGGGAAGGGCTACGAGCAGTACTTC	CASSVLLGGKGYEQYF
once	TRBV6-5	TRBJ1-1	NA	TGTGCCAGCAGCCCCCAGGGAATAACTGAAGCTTTCTTT	CASSPQGITEAFF
NA	TRBV7-9	TRBJ1-1	TRBD1	TGTGCCAGCAGCAAAGGGACAGGGAACACTGAAGCTTTCTTT	CASSKGTGNTEAFF
NA	TRBV6-5	TRBJ1-5	TRBD1	TGTGCCAGCAGTAGCCGGGACAGTAATCAGCCCCAGCATTTT	CASSSRDSNQPQHF
NA	TRBV3-1/TRBV3-2	TRBJ2-7	TRBD1	TGTGCCAGCACCGACAGGGGGAGGTACGAGCAGTACTTC	CASTDRGRYEQYF
NA	TRBV5-6	TRBJ1-1	NA	TGTGCCAGCAGCTCTCCCCGGACGTGGAACACTGAAGCTTTCTTT	CASSSPRTWNTEAFF
NA	TRBV2	TRBJ2-5	NA	TGTGCCAGCAGGCCCAATGGGGTCCAAGAGACCCAGTACTTC	CASRPNGVQETQYF
NA	TRBV5-5	TRBJ2-7	NA	TGTGCCAGCATACCCCTGGCGGGTTCCTACGAGCAGTACTTC	CASIPLAGSYEQYF
NA	TRBV19	TRBJ1-5	NA	TGTGCCAGTAGAACAGTATCCAATCAGCCCCAGCATTTT	CASRTVSNQPQHF
NA	TRBV7-2	TRBJ1-2	TRBD1	TGTGCCAGCAGCTTAGATATTTTCAAAGGACAGGGGCGCTATGGCTACACCTTC	CASSLDIFKGQGRYGYTF
once	TRBV7-9	TRBJ1-1	NA	TGTGCCAGCAGCTTAAACCACTTCGAAGCTTTCTTT	CASSLNHFEAFF
NA	TRBV18	TRBJ2-3	NA	TGTGCCAGCTCACCGGGGCAGGGGCGCACAGATACGCAGTATTTT	CASSPGQGRTDTQYF
NA	TRBV3-1/TRBV3-2	TRBJ2-1	NA	TGTGCCAGCAGCCAAGGGAGGAGGACGGGGAGCTCCTACAATGAGCAGTTCTTC	CASSQGRRTGSSYNEQFF
NA	TRBV19	TRBJ2-1	TRBD2	TGTGCCAGTAGTATAAGCCCCGGTAGCGGGGGGGCCAATGAGCAGTTCTTC	CASSISPGSGGANEQFF
NA	TRBV5-1	TRBJ1-5	NA	TGCGCCAGCAGGAGCGGTATCAATCAGCCCCAGCATTTT	CASRSGINQPQHF
NA	TRBV6-5	TRBJ2-7	NA	TGTGCCAGCAATTACGTCGGGACCCACGAGCAGTACTTC	CASNYVGTHEQYF
NA	TRBV21-1	TRBJ2-1	NA	TGTGCCAGCAACCAAGGCACCGAAGCGGGGGCCGCCGAGGATGAGCAGTTCTTC	CASNQGTEAGAAEDEQFF
once	TRBV5-1	TRBJ2-7	TRBD1	TGCGCCAGCAGCATCTACGGACAGGGTCTCGAGCAGTACTTC	CASSIYGQGLEQYF
NA	TRBV7-2	TRBJ1-3	NA	TGTGCCAGCAGCTTACCCGGACGAAGACCGAGAAACACCATATATTTT	CASSLPGRRPRNTIYF
NA	TRBV19	TRBJ2-2	NA	TGTGCCAGTAGTATTAAACTACCCGGGGACACCGGGGAGCTGTTTTTT	CASSIKLPGDTGELFF
NA	TRBV24-1	TRBJ1-3	TRBD1	TGTGCCACCAGTGATTTAACCCGGGACAGTTATCCGGCCTACTCTGGAAACACCATATATTTT	CATSDLTRDSYPAYSGNTIYF